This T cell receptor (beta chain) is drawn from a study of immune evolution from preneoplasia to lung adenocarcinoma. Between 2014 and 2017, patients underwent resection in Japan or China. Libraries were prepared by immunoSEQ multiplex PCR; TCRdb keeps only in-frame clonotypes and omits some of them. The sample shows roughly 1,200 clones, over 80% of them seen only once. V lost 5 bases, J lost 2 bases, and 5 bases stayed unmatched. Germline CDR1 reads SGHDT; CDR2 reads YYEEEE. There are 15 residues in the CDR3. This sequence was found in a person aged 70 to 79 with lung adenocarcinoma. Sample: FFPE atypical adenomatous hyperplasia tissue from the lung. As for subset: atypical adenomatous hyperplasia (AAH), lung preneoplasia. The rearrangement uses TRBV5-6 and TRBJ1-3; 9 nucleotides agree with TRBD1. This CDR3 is CASRMTGGTGNTIYF. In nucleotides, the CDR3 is TGTGCCAGCAGGATGACAGGGGGTACTGGAAACACCATATATTTT.